Here is one TCR beta chain with its context. This record belongs to a study of CD8 T cells in Susac syndrome. With random hexamers, 0.5 to 1 ug RNA was reverse transcribed. Each CDR3 protein is one row after TCRdb ran MiXCR on the immunoSEQ multiplex PCR reads. Among about 240,000 distinct CDR3 sequences listed, 90% to 97% were seen once. CDR1 MNHNS and CDR2 SASEGT come from the germline V gene. Trimming removed 5 bases from V and 3 bases from J, with 14 bases in between. CDR3 length: 14 amino acids. Sequenced material: CD4+ T cells from PBMCs. The V call is TRBV6-1, the J call TRBJ2-7, with a weak D call TRBD2 (5 bases). The TCR sequence derives from a human donor with Susac syndrome. The CDR3 spells CASSRPGSGYEQYF. The CDR3 region has the DNA TGTGCCAGCAGTCGCCCGGGGAGTGGCTACGAGCAGTACTTC.